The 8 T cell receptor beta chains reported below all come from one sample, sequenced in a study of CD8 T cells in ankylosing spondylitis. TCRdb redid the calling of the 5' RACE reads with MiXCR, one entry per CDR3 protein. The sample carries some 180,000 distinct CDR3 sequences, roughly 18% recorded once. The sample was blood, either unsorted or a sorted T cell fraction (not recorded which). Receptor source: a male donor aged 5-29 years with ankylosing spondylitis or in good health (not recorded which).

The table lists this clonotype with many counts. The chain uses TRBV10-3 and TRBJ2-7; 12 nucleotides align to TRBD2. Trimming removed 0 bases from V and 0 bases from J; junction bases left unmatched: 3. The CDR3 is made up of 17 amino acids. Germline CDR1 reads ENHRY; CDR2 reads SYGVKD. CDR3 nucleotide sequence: TGTGCCATCAGTGAGTCGGGACTAGCGGGTCTCTCCTACGAGCAGTACGTC. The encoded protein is CAISESGLAGLSYEQYV.

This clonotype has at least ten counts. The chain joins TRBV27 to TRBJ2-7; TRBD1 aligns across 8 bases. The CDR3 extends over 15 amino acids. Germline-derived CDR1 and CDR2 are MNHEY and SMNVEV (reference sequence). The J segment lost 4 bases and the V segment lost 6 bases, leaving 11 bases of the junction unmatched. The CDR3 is CASRISGQGAYEQYF. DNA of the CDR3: TGTGCCAGCAGAATCTCAGGACAGGGTGCATACGAGCAGTACTTC.

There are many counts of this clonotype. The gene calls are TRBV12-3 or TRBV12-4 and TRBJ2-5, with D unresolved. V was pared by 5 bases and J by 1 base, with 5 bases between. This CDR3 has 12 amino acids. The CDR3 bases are TGTGCCAGCAGTCGCCTCCAAGAGACCCAGTACTTC. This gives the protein CASSRLQETQYF.

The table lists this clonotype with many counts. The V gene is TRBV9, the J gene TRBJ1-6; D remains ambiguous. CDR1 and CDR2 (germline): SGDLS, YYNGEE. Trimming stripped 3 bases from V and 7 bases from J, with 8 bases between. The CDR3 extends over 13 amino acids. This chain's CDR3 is CASSDSDNSPLHF. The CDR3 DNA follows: TGTGCCAGCAGCGACTCAGACAATTCACCCCTCCACTTT.

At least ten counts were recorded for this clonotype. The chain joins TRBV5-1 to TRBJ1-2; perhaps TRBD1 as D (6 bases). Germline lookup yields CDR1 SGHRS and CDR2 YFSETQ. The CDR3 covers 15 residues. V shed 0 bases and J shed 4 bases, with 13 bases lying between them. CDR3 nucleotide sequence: TGCGCCAGCAGCTTGGCCGCGGGGGACATCTATGGCTACACCTTC. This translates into CASSLAAGDIYGYTF. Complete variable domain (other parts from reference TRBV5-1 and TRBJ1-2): KAGVTQTPRYLIKTRGQQVTLSCSPISGHRSVSWYQQTPGQGLQFLFEYFSETQRNKGNFPGRFSGRQFSNSRSEMNVSTLELGDSALYLCASSLAAGDIYGYTFGSGTRLTVV.

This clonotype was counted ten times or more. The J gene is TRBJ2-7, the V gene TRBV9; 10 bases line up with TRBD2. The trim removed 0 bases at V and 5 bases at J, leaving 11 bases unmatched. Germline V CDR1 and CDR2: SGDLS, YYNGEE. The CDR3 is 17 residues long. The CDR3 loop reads CASSVGAGGPILHEQYF. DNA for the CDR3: TGTGCCAGCAGCGTAGGAGCGGGAGGGCCTATTCTCCACGAGCAGTACTTC.

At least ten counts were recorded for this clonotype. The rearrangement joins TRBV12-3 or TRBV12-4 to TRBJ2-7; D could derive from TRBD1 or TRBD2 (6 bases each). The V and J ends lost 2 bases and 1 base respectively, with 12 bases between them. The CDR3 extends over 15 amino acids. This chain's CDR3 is CASSLRGDSSYEQYV. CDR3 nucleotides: TGTGCCAGCAGTTTAAGGGGGGACTCGTCCTACGAGCAGTACGTC.

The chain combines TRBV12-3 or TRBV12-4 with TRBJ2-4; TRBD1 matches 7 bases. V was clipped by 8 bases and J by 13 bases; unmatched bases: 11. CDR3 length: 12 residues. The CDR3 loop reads CASGPRRDRQYF. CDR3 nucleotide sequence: TGTGCCAGCGGCCCGCGCCGGGACAGACAGTACTTC.